The clone carrying this T cell receptor beta chain came up a few times. What it recognizes is unknown. Sample-barcoded 5' priming and a J-beta primer mix drove a second PCR of roughly 7 to 11 cycles. Each cDNA molecule was tagged by a template-switch adaptor that had 12 random nucleotides. TCRdb reprocessed the 5' RACE reads via MiXCR and lists one record per CDR3 protein. Seen here are roughly 800,000 distinct CDR3 sequences, 58% observed once, and the top ten hold about 20%. These data come from a study of blood T cells in healthy people across ages. Study conclusions and caveats: Roughly linear age-related decline in beta diversity appeared, significant by age 40.

The sample taken for sequencing was blood. The source of this sequence is a man in his thirties or forties in good health.

CDR3 DNA: TGTGCCAGCAGCCAGGGGGACGCCGGGGAGCTGTTTTTT. Translated, it gives CASSQGDAGELFF. The chain is built from TRBV4-2 and TRBJ2-2, with D tentatively TRBD1 or TRBD2 (5 bases each). V was shortened by 3 bases and J by 6 bases, with 8 bases between the two germline ends. This CDR3 is 13 amino acids long. CDR1 is LGHNA and CDR2 is YNFKEQ in the germline V gene.